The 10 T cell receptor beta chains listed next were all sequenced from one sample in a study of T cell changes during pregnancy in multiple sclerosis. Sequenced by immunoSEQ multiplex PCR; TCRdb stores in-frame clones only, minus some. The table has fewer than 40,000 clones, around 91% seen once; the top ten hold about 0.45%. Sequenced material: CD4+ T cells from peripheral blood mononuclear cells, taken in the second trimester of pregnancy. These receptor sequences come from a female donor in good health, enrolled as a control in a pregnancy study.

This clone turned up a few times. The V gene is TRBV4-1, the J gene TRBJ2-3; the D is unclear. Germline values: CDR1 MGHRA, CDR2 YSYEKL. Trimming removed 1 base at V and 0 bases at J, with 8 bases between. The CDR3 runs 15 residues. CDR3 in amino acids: CASSQVSPSTDTQYF. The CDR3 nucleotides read TGCGCCAGCAGCCAAGTGAGTCCGAGCACAGATACGCAGTATTTT.

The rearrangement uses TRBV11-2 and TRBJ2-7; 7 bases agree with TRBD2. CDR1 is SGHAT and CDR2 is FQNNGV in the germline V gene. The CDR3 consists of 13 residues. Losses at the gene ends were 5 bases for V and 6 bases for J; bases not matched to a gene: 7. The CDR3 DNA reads TGTGCCAGCAGCACAGGACTAGAAGGCGAGCAGTACTTC. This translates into CASSTGLEGEQYF.

CDR3 DNA sequence: TGTGCCAGCTCACGGTCCCAGGGTAGCAATCAGCCCCAGCATTTT. Translated: CASSRSQGSNQPQHF. The chain is built from TRBV18 and TRBJ1-5, with a possible D match to TRBD1 (5 bases). The V gene's germline CDR1 is KGHSH and CDR2 LQKENI. The CDR3 extends over 15 amino acids. Trimming shortened V by 4 bases and J by 0 bases, and 10 bases separated the two germline ends.

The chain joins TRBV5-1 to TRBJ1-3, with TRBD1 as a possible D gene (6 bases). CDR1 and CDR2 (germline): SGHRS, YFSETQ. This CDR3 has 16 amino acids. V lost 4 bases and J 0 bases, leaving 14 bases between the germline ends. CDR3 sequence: CASSTGQTLSGNTIYF. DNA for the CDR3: TGCGCCAGCAGCACCGGACAGACCCTCTCTGGAAACACCATATATTTT.

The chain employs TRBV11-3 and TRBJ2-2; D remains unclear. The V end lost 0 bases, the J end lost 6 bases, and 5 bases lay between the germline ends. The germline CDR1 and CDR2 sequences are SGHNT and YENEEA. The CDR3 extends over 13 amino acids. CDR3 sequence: CASSLESSGELFF. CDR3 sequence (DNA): TGTGCCAGCAGCTTAGAATCCTCCGGGGAGCTGTTTTTT.

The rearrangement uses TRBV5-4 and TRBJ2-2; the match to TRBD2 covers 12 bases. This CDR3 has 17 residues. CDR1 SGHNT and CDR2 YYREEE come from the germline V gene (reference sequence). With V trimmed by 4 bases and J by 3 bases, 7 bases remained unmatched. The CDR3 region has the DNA TGTGCCAGCAGCCCAGAGACTAGCGGGAGTCACACCGGGGAGCTGTTTTTT. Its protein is CASSPETSGSHTGELFF.

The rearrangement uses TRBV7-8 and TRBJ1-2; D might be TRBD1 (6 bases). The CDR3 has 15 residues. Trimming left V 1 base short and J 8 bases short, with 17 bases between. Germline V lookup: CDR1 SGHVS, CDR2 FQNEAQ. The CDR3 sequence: CASSLGQAALWGYTF. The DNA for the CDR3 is TGTGCCAGCAGCTTAGGACAGGCCGCCCTATGGGGCTACACCTTC. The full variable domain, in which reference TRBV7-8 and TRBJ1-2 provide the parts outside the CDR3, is GAGVSQSPRYKVAKRGQDVALRCDPISGHVSLFWYQQALGQGPEFLTYFQNEAQLDKSGLPSDRFFAERPEGSVSTLKIQRTQQEDSAVYLCASSLGQAALWGYTFGSGTRLTVV.

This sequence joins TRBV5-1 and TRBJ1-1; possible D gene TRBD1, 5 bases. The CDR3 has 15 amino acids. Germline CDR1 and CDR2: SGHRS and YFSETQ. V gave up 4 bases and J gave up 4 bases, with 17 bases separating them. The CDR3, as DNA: TGCGCCAGCAGCGTCTATGCGGGGGACCGCACTGAAGCTTTCTTT. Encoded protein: CASSVYAGDRTEAFF.

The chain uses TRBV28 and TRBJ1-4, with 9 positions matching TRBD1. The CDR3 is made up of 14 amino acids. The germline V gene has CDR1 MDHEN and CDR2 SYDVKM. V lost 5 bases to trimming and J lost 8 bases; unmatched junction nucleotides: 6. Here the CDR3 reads CASSLQGAGEKLFF. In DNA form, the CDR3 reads TGTGCCAGCAGTCTACAGGGGGCCGGCGAAAAACTGTTTTTT.

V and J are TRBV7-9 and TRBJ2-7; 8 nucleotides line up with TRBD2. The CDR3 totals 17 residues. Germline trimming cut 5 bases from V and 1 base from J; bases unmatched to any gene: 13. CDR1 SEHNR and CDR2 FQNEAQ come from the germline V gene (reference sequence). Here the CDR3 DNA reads TGTGCCAGCAGCGCGTCGCGGGGGGCGCGCCCATCCTACGAGCAGTACTTC. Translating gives CASSASRGARPSYEQYF.